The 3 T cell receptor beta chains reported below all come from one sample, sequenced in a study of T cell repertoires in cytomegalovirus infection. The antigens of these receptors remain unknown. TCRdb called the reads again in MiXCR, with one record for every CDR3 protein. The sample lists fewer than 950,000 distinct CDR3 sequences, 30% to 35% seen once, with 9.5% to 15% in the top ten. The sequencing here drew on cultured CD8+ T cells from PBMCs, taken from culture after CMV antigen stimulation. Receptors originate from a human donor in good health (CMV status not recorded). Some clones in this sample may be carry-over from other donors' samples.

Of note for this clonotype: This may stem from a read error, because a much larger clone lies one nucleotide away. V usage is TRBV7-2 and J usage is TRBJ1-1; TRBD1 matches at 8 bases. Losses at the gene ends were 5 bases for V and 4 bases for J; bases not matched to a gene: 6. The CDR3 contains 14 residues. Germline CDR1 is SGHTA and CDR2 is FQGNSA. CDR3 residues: CASSRSGGVTEAFF. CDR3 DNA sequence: TGTGCCAGCAGCCGTTCAGGGGGCGTCACTGAAGCTTTCTTT.

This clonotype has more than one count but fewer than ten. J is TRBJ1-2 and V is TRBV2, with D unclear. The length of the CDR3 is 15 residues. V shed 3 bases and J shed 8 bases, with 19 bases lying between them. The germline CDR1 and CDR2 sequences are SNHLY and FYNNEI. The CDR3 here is CASSDSSLRRYGYTF. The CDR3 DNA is TGTGCCAGCAGTGATTCCTCTCTGAGGAGGTACGGCTACACCTTC.

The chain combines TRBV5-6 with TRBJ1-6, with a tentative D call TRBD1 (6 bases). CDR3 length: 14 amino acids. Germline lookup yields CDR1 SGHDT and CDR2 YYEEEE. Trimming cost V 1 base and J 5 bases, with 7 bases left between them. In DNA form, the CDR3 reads TGTGCCAGCAGCTTGCGGACAGATAATTCACCCCTCCACTTT. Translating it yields CASSLRTDNSPLHF.